The clone carrying this TCR beta chain has at least ten counts. Its specificity is unknown. The data were obtained in a study of T cells after yellow fever vaccination. Across the study: SMART-Seq v4 Ultra Low Input served to prepare low-cell-number fractions. Study-level results: CD4 and CD8 compartments shared a small share of clonotypes, likely from convergent recombination. Subsequent booster samples again held most clones from primary vaccination (roughly 96% CD4, about 90% CD8).

The V gene lost 4 bases and the J gene lost 4 bases, with 13 bases spanning the gap. The CDR3 totals 14 residues. Germline CDR1 LGHNA, CDR2 YSLEER. In making TCR cDNA, 5'RACE template switching added a universal primer site and UMIs to it. TCRdb re-called the 5' RACE reads through MiXCR, storing one row per CDR3 protein. The sample consists of about 350,000 distinct CDR3 sequences, roughly 10% of them appearing once. The sequence derives from a man younger than 35 who received the YFV17D yellow fever vaccine. The chain is built from TRBV4-3 and TRBJ2-5, with a possible D match to TRBD2 (7 bases). This specimen consisted of PBMCs, obtained on the day of the first yellow fever vaccination. The CDR3 DNA is TGCGCCAGCAGCCTAAAGGGGGGGGTAGAGACCCAGTACTTC. Translation gives CASSLKGGVETQYF.